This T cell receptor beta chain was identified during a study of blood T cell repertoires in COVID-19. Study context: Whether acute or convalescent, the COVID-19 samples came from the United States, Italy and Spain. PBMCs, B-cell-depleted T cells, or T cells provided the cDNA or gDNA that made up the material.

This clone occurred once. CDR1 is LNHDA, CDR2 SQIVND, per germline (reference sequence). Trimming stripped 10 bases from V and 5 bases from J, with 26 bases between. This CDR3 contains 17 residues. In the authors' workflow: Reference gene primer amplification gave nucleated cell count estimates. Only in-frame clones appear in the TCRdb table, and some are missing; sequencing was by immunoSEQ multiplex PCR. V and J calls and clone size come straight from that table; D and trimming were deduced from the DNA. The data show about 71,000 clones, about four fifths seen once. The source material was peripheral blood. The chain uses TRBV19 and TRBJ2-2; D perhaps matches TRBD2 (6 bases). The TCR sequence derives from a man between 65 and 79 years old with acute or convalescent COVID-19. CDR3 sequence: CATVRELGGSRTGELFF. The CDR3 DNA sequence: TGTGCCACAGTACGAGAGCTTGGAGGGTCGCGGACCGGGGAGCTGTTTTTT.